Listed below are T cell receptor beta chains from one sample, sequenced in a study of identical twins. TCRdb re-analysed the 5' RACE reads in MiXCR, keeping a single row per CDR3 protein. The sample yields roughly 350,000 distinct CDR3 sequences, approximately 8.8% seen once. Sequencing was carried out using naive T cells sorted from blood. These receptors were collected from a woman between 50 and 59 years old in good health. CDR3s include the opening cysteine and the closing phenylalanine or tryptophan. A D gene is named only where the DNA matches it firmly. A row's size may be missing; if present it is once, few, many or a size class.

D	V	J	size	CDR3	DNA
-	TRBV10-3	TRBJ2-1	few	CATQHLTRLDNEQFF	TGTGCCACCCAACACCTGACTAGGTTAGACAATGAGCAGTTCTTC
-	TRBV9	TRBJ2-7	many	CASSVEDERSSYEQYF	TGTGCCAGCAGCGTAGAAGACGAAAGGAGCTCCTACGAGCAGTACTTC
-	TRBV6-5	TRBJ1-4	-	CASSYGPNNEKLFF	TGTGCCAGCAGTTACGGGCCGAACAATGAAAAACTGTTTTTT
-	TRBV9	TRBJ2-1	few	CASSVGLAGTSSYNEQFF	TGTGCCAGCAGCGTAGGACTAGCCGGGACAAGCTCCTACAATGAGCAGTTCTTC
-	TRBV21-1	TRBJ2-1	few	CASSKARGRVSSYNEQFF	TGTGCCAGCAGCAAAGCCCGAGGGAGGGTGAGCTCCTACAATGAGCAGTTCTTC
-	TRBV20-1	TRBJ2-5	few	CSARRTVSETQYF	TGCAGTGCTAGACGGACGGTATCGGAGACCCAGTACTTC
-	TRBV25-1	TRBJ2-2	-	CASRSGQLANTGELFF	TGTGCCAGCAGATCCGGACAGCTCGCGAACACCGGGGAGCTGTTTTTT
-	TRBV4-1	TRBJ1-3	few	CASSQGSRGSSGNTIYF	TGCGCCAGCAGCCAAGGAAGCAGGGGATCTTCTGGAAACACCATATATTTT
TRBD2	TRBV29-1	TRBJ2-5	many	CSTGASGSQETQYF	TGCAGCACTGGGGCTAGCGGGAGCCAAGAGACCCAGTACTTC
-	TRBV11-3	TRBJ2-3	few	CASSTERSDTQYF	TGTGCCAGCAGCACGGAACGGTCGGATACGCAGTATTTT
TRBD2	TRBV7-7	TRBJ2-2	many	CASSLSGSGTGELFF	TGTGCTAGCAGCCTTAGCGGGAGCGGCACCGGGGAGCTGTTTTTT
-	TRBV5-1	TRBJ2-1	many	CASSTYANEQFF	TGCGCCAGCAGCACGTACGCGAATGAGCAGTTCTTC
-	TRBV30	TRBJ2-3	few	CAWSGTSDTQYF	TGTGCCTGGAGCGGTACTAGCGATACGCAGTATTTT
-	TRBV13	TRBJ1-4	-	CASAQSNEKLFF	TGTGCCAGCGCCCAGTCCAATGAAAAACTGTTTTTT
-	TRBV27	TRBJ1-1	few	CATRTLWGTEAFF	TGTGCCACCCGGACCCTCTGGGGCACTGAAGCTTTCTTT
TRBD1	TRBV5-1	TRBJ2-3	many	CASSARQGAATQYF	TGCGCCAGCAGCGCCAGACAGGGGGCGGCTACGCAGTATTTT
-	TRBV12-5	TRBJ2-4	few	CASGFSSLNIQYF	TGTGCTAGTGGTTTTAGTAGCCTTAACATTCAGTACTTC
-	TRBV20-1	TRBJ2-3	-	CSAFRPETGTQYF	TGCAGTGCTTTCCGGCCGGAGACCGGCACGCAGTATTTT
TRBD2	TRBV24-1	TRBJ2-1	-	CATSDLAGGDEQFF	TGTGCCACCAGTGATTTAGCGGGAGGGGATGAGCAGTTCTTC
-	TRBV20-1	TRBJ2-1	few	CSARAEWDVKGNEQFF	TGCAGTGCTAGAGCCGAATGGGACGTTAAAGGGAATGAGCAGTTCTTC
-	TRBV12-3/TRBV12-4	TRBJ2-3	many	CASSFRAGLSTDTQYF	TGTGCCAGCAGCTTCCGGGCGGGACTTAGCACAGATACGCAGTATTTT
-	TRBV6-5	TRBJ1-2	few	CATQGDFYGYTF	TGTGCCACCCAGGGCGATTTCTATGGCTACACCTTC
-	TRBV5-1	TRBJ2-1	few	CASTQASNEQFF	TGCGCCAGCACACAGGCTAGCAATGAGCAGTTCTTC
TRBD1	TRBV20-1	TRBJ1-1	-	CSASQGGGEAFF	TGCAGTGCTAGTCAGGGGGGGGGTGAAGCTTTCTTT
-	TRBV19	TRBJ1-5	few	CASTRAQGFNQPQHF	TGTGCCAGTACGCGGGCCCAGGGGTTCAATCAGCCCCAGCATTTT
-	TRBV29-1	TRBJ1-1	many	CSVAGVWTEAFF	TGCAGCGTAGCAGGGGTATGGACTGAAGCTTTCTTT
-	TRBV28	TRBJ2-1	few	CASNRGSYNEQFF	TGTGCCAGCAACCGGGGCTCCTACAATGAGCAGTTCTTC
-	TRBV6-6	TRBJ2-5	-	CASRPSGLTGETQYF	TGTGCCAGCAGACCTTCGGGACTTACCGGGGAGACCCAGTACTTC
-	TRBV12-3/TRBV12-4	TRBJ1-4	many	CASSLAGFGEKLFF	TGTGCCAGCAGTTTAGCGGGTTTCGGCGAAAAACTGTTTTTT
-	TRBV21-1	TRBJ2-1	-	CASNMFSYNEQFF	TGTGCCAGCAATATGTTCTCCTACAATGAGCAGTTCTTC
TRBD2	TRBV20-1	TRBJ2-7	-	CSAQAGSRFYEQYF	TGCAGTGCCCAAGCGGGGAGTCGGTTCTACGAGCAGTACTTC
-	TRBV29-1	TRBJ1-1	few	CSVEITEAFF	TGCAGCGTTGAAATCACTGAAGCTTTCTTT
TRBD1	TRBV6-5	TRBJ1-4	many	CASSYVGTGVEKLFF	TGTGCCAGCAGTTATGTCGGGACAGGGGTTGAAAAACTGTTTTTT
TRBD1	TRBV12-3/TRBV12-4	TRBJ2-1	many	CASSTGQGKFF	TGTGCCAGCAGCACGGGACAGGGCAAGTTCTTC
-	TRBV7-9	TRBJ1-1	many	CASSFMAAPNTEAFF	TGTGCCAGCAGCTTTATGGCAGCACCGAACACTGAAGCTTTCTTT
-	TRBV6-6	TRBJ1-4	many	CASSYWNGEKLFF	TGTGCCAGCAGTTACTGGAATGGGGAAAAACTGTTTTTT
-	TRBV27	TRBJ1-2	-	CASRDSGTYGYTF	TGTGCCAGCAGGGACAGCGGTACTTATGGCTACACCTTC